This TCR beta chain was recorded in a study of shared clonotypes between healthy human individuals (dated by TCRdb to the early 2020s). At the level of the whole study: A few men and two women, aged 18 to 49 years, made up the cohort. For each donor, CD4 naive and CD4 memory were each run on three plates, CD8 naive on two plates, and CD8 memory on one plate. Blood TCR repertoires of roughly five healthy adults were deeply sequenced to estimate repertoire size and the extent of clonotype sharing between individuals. To increase sequencing depth and limit assay-specific biases, different laboratories used diverse techniques to prepare libraries and sequence TCR repertoires. Between about 0.94 and 10 billion PBMCs per donor were obtained by leukapheresis.

Inclusive of the bounding cysteine and phenylalanine, the CDR3 is 12 residues long. Of all the DNA, just the CDR3 is kept, 36 bases in frame from base 1. The germline V gene (reference sequence) provides CDR1 PRHDT and CDR2 FYEKMQ. The junction shows trimming of 5 bases on V and 4 bases on J, plus 9 bases between the germline ends. Using the deep immunoSEQ assay, TCR CDR3 regions were amplified from genomic DNA by multiplex PCR. For each cell subset, the extracted genomic DNA was distributed evenly across all wells of several immunoSEQ 96-well plates, and each plate served as one replicate. For sorted subsets, roughly 0.2 ug genomic DNA, equal to 25,000 to 35,000 T cell genomes, was loaded into each replicate PCR. Purified libraries were measured with a Qubit 3.0 fluorometer, size-checked on a Bioanalyzer 2100, and measured again with the KAPA Library Quantification kit. Every immunoSEQ 96-well plate was sequenced on a dedicated single-read 150-cycle Illumina NextSeq 550 flow cell. Turning to the authors' computational methods: Because the immunoSEQ output included only junctional sequences and no quality scores, the filtering could not be the same as the filtering used for full-length reads. To assign V/J genes and CDR3, sequences were annotated using PyIR, a Python wrapper for IgBLAST v1.9, with IMGT germline references. Reads with weak V/J assignments (E-value above 1e-6), missing CDR3, stop codons, out-of-frame junctions, or ambiguous translated residues were removed. A V3J clonotype was defined by an identical inferred V gene, J gene, and CDR3 amino acid sequence. Percentage overlap between repertoires was computed as shared unique clonotypes divided by the size of the smaller repertoire. RTK rarefaction, the Chao1 estimator, and Recon v2.1 estimates of unobserved clonotypes were used to assess repertoire richness. Generation probabilities were computed with OLGA for all TCRbeta clonotypes obtained by the gDNA method from several donors. TCRdb provides this immuneACCESS table in a form limited to in-frame rearrangements. Some clones are lacking; in checked studies, under half of them reflect an unresolved V gene, and why the rest are absent is not known. V, J and clone size are those of that table, while D and trimming were read from the DNA. The sample includes hundreds of thousands of clones, with 74% observed a single time. Under 2% of the sample lies in the top ten.

Overall results and qualifications from the work: Rarefaction of sorted-subset datasets indicated incomplete sequencing despite the large sequencing depth. Because the study included only a small number of donors, the genetic and exposure-history diversity represented was limited. Sampling was limited to blood, and TCR repertoires in tissue likely differ from TCR repertoires in blood. Across four donors, approximately 4.9% of naive CD4, 3% to 4% of naive CD8, under 2.5% of memory CD4, and 0.4% of memory CD8 clonotypes were shared. Larger estimated clonotype richness was generally found for naive subsets than for memory subsets. Based on pairwise subsampling, the degree of clonotype sharing among donors was expected to be affected by sequencing depth. Clonotypes shared by all four sorted-subset donors showed higher generation probabilities than non-shared clonotypes.

With regard to this clone: The target of this receptor is not known. Base qualities are missing; no much larger clone stands one base away.

The donors were healthy, HIV-negative adults with no recently reported acute infections or vaccinations. Only Caucasian adults living in Nashville, Tennessee, USA were represented among the donors. Magnetic negative selection was used to enrich CD4+ T cells, after which naive cells were positively selected on CD45RA and the negative fraction became the memory subset. After blood collection by leukapheresis, PBMCs were isolated using Ficoll-Histopaque density gradient centrifugation and then cryopreserved in the vapor phase of liquid nitrogen. Analytical flow cytometry was used to check the purity and quantity of each magnetically sorted T cell population. Each sorted fraction had its genomic DNA isolated and then quantified by UV absorbance on a Nanodrop 2000c.

The TCR was taken from a woman in her twenties or thirties in good health. Sequenced material: memory CD4+ T cells sorted from blood. The meaning of the sample's cell subset or site label: CD45RA-negative fraction. The chain employs TRBV13 and TRBJ2-7; possibly the D gene is TRBD2, per 5 matching bases. CDR3 sequence: CASSLSGYEQYF. The nucleotide sequence reads as follows: TGTGCCAGCAGCCTATCGGGGTACGAGCAGTACTTC.